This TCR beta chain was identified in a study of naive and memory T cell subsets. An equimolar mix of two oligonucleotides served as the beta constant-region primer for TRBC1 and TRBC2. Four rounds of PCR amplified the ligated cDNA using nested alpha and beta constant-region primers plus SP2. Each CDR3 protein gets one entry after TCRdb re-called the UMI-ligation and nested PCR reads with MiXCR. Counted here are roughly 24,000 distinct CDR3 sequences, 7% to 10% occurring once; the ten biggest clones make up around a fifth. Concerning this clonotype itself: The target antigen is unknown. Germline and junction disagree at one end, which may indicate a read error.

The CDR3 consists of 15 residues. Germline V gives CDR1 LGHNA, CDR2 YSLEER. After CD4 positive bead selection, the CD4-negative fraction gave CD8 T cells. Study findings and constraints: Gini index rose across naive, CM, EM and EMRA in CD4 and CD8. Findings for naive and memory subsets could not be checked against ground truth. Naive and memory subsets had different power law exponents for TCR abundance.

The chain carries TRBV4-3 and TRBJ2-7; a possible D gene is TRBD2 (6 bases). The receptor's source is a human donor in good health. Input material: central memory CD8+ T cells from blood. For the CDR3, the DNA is TGCGCCAGCAGCCAAGTAGAGGGAGGCTCCCACGAGCAGTACTTC. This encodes CASSQVEGGSHEQYF.